Below are 10 T cell receptor beta chains sequenced from a single sample in a study of monozygotic twins with inflammatory bowel disease. Reanalyzing the 5' RACE reads, TCRdb keeps one entry per CDR3 protein, without DNA. Its listing shows about 43,000 distinct CDR3 sequences. Sequenced: blood. The receptor source for this set is a human donor with ulcerative colitis or Crohn's disease, or a healthy co-twin of an affected twin (not recorded which).

This chain links TRBV19 with TRBJ2-5; there is no DNA to check the TCRdb D call of TRBD2. This CDR3 is built from 14 residues. Germline loops: CDR1 LNHDA, CDR2 SQIVND (reference sequence). CDR3 sequence: CASSFQRGQETQYF.

This chain joins TRBV14 and TRBJ1-3; TCRdb designates TRBD1, a call that cannot be tested without DNA. The length of the CDR3 is 16 residues. Germline values: CDR1 SGHDN, CDR2 FVKESK. The CDR3 protein is CASSQSTVHSGNTIYF.

This rearrangement joins TRBV7-2 to TRBJ2-4; checking the TCRdb D call of TRBD1 is not possible without DNA. Germline V CDR1 and CDR2: SGHTA, FQGNSA. The CDR3 length is 13 residues. The CDR3 sequence: CASSFAGTNIQYF.

The chain carries TRBV20-1 and TRBJ2-1; no DNA is available, so the TRBD1 call from TCRdb remains unchecked. Germline V lookup: CDR1 DFQATT, CDR2 SNEGSKA (reference sequence). The CDR3 is 11 residues long. The CDR3 sequence: CSVPVRNEQFF.

The chain links TRBV12-3 or TRBV12-4 to TRBJ2-1; with no DNA, the TCRdb D assignment of TRBD2 cannot be verified. CDR3 length: 14 residues. Here the CDR3 reads CASSLAGRSNEQFF.

J is TRBJ2-3 and V is TRBV7-2. Germline CDR1 and CDR2: SGHTA and FQGNSA. The CDR3 consists of 15 residues. The CDR3: CASSPVGSRTDTQYF.

The V and J genes are TRBV18 and TRBJ2-1; TCRdb's assignment of TRBD2 cannot be checked, as there is no DNA. CDR3 length: 17 residues. Germline CDR1 reads KGHSH; CDR2 reads LQKENI. The chain's CDR3 is CASSPPLGRASYNEQFF.

This chain links TRBV29-1 with TRBJ2-7. The CDR3 runs 11 residues. The germline CDR1 and CDR2 sequences are SQVTM and ANQGSEA. Here the CDR3 reads CSVEVAYEQYF.

The chain employs TRBV28 and TRBJ2-5; no DNA is available, so the TRBD2 call from TCRdb remains unchecked. CDR3 length: 15 amino acids. The germline V gene encodes CDR1 MDHEN and CDR2 SYDVKM. This chain's CDR3 is CASSRQSGERETQYF.

The V gene is TRBV2, the J gene TRBJ2-7; TCRdb indicates TRBD2, and absent DNA this call remains unverified. Germline V gene sequence: CDR1 SNHLY, CDR2 FYNNEI. The CDR3 totals 15 residues. The chain's CDR3 is CASSDGSGPSYEQYF.